The clone carrying this T cell receptor (beta chain) was seen only once. These data come from a study of early T cells in non-severe SARS-CoV-2 infection. TCRdb reprocessed the 5' RACE reads via MiXCR and lists one record per CDR3 protein. The table shows under 90,000 distinct CDR3 sequences, with 13% occurring only once. Per germline, CDR1 SGDLS and CDR2 YYNGEE. Trimming removed 0 bases at V and 0 bases at J, with 16 bases between. This CDR3 comprises 18 residues. The chain joins TRBV9 to TRBJ2-1; D remains unclear. The sequencing sample was made of whole blood. This clonotype originated in an adult who was a healthcare worker with PCR-confirmed SARS-CoV-2 infection or an uninfected control (not recorded which). The CDR3 DNA is TGTGCCAGCAGCGTAGACGGAGCCTGGGGAAGCTCCTACAATGAGCAGTTCTTC. Protein product: CASSVDGAWGSSYNEQFF.